This T cell receptor (beta chain) is from a study of glioma-infiltrating T cells (dated by TCRdb to about 2016). For context, the study as a whole: Sequencing of TCR alpha- and beta-chain repertoires was performed on glioma tissue, on non-neoplastic brain tissue, and on matched peripheral blood mononuclear cells. Each tissue-infiltrating repertoire was compared with the same patient's peripheral blood repertoire to measure divergence between tissue and blood T-cell populations. The paired cohort was made up of three low-grade glioma patients, several primary glioblastoma patients and three non-glioma patients who contributed non-neoplastic brain tissue.

The iRepertoire nested amplicon-rescue multiplex PCR (arm-PCR) platform was used to amplify TCR alpha and beta CDR3 regions from RNA. The input for one-step reverse transcription and amplification was 100-400 ng of tissue mRNA or PBMC total RNA. Following bead purification, Illumina adapters were added by a secondary multiplex PCR, and libraries between 200 and 400 bp were gel-purified. Libraries carried internal 6-nucleotide barcodes used for demultiplexing. Sequencing of libraries was performed on an Illumina MiSeq with 2x220 or 2x250 nucleotide paired-end reads. Processing in the source paper ran as follows. Paired reads were merged using FLASH 1.2.11 and were aligned to the GRCh37 human genome using BWA-MEM, after which TRA and TRB reads were extracted. An IMGT-derived reference of cassette sequences and CDR3 motifs, with pseudogenes included, was used for V and J assignment. Reads were translated in three frames, and productive CDR3s were defined as those with a C...FGXG motif and no stop codons. Unique combinations of V-J cassette pair and CDR3 amino acid sequence were defined as clonotypes. Filtering of reads was based on Hamming distance, with the threshold set by the sequence error rate of each sample in mapped regions. TCRdb applied fastp at Q25 and MiXCR to the public reads, then kept only in-frame beta chains. CDR3 protein sequences are deduplicated, and each keeps its most common genes and DNA. TCRdb assigned the V and J calls; the authors' analysis was not used. The sample table holds about 140,000 distinct CDR3 sequences, of which 39% were seen once. The top ten clones comprise around 18% of the sample.

Counted from cysteine to phenylalanine, this CDR3 has 15 amino acids. Solely the CDR3 DNA is kept, with 45 bases framed from the first base. The germline V gene (reference sequence) specifies LNHNV as CDR1 and YYDKDF as CDR2. For this chain, trimming is 8 bases at the V end and 5 bases at the J end, and the number of junction bases without a gene match is 12. Beyond this particular receptor, the publication reports: Very few CDR3 sequences were shared between tissue and blood, attributed to high CDR3 diversity and limited sampling. The group comparisons were based on small numbers of patients: three non-neoplastic, three low-grade glioma and about eight glioblastoma patients. VJ-independent divergence between tissue and blood was below expectation in non-neoplastic patients but above expectation in all gliomas, especially low-grade gliomas.

The table lists this clonotype with a few counts. This receptor's antigen is unknown. The input lacks base qualities; no much larger clone sits a single base away. Sequenced material: glioma tissue, nonneoplastic brain tissue, or PBMCs (not recorded which). The sequence is built from TRBV15 and TRBJ1-1; 9 middle bases align to TRBD1. The clonotype comes from a human donor with low-grade glioma or glioblastoma, undergoing nonglioma brain surgery, or in good health (not recorded which). The DNA reads TGTGCCACCCGTACAGGGGGCAATAGGAGAACTGAAGCTTTCTTT. The translation is CATRTGGNRRTEAFF.